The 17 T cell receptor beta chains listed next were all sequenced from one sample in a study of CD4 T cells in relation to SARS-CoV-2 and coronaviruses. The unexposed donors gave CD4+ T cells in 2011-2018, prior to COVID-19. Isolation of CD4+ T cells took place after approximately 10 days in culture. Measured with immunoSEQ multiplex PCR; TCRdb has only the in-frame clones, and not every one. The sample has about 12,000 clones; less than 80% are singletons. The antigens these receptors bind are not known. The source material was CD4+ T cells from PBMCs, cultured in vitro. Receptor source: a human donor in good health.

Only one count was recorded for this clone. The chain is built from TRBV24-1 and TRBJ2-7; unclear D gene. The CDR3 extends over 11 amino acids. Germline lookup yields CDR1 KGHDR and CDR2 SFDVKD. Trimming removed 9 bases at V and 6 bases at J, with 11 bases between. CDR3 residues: CATGFDGEQYF. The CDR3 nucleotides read TGTGCCACCGGGTTTGATGGCGAGCAGTACTTC.

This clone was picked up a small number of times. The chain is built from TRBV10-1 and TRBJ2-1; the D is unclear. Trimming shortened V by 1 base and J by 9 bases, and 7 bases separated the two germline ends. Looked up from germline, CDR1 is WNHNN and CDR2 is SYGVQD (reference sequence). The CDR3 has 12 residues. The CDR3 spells CASSELLGEQFF. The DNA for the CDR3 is TGCGCCAGCAGTGAGTTACTCGGTGAGCAGTTCTTC.

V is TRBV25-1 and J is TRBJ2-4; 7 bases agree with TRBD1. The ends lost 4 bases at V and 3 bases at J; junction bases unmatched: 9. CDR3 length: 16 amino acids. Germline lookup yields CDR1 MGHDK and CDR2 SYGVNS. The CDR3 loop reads CASSGDRASSKNIQYF. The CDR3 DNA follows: TGTGCCAGCAGTGGCGACAGGGCGAGTAGCAAAAACATTCAGTACTTC.

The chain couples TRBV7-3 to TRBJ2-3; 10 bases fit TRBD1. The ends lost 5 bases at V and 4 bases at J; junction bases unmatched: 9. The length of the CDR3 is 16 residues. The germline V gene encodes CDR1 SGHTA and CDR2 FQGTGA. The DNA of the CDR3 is TGTGCCAGCAGCCTAAGCCGGGACAGGGGATCAGATACGCAGTATTTT. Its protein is CASSLSRDRGSDTQYF.

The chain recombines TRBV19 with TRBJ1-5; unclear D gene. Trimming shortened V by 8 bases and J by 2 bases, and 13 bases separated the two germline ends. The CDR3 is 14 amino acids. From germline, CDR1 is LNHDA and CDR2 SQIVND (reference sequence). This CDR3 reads CASDVGLGNQPQHF. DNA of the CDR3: TGTGCCAGTGACGTAGGGCTTGGCAATCAGCCCCAGCATTTT.

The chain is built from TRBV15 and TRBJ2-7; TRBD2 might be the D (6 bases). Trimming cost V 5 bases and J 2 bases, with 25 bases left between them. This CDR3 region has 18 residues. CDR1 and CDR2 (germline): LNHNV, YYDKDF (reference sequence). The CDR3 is CATSSVLNWPAGTYEQYF. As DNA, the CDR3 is TGTGCCACCAGCTCCGTCTTAAACTGGCCGGCGGGGACCTACGAGCAGTACTTC. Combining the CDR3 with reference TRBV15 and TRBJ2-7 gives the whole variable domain DAMVIQNPRYQVTQFGKPVTLSCSQTLNHNVMYWYQQKSSQAPKLLFHYYDKDFNNEADTPDNFQSRRPNTSFCFLDIRSPGLGDTAMYLCATSSVLNWPAGTYEQYFGPGTRLTVT.

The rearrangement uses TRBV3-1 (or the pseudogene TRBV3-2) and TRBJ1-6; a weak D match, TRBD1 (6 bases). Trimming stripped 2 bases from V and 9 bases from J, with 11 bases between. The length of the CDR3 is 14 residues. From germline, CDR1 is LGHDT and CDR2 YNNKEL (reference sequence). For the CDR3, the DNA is TGTGCCAGCAGCCAAATGAGGGGGAGTTCACCCCTCCACTTT. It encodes CASSQMRGSSPLHF.

CDR3 DNA sequence: TGTGCCACCAGCAGAGATCACGGGAGCCCGCGTATTGAGCAGTTCTTC. Protein sequence: CATSRDHGSPRIEQFF. This rearrangement joins TRBV15 to TRBJ2-1, with a possible D match to TRBD2 (6 bases). Germline values: CDR1 LNHNV, CDR2 YYDKDF (reference sequence). The ends were cut back, 0 bases at V and 9 bases at J, with 18 bases in the middle. CDR3 length equals 16 residues.

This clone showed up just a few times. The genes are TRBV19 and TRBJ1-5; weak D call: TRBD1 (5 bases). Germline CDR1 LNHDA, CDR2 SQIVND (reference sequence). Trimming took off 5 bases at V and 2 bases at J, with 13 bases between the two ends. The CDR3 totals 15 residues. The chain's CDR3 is CASSARQGGNQPQHF. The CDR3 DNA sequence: TGTGCCAGTAGTGCCCGCCAGGGAGGCAATCAGCCCCAGCATTTT.

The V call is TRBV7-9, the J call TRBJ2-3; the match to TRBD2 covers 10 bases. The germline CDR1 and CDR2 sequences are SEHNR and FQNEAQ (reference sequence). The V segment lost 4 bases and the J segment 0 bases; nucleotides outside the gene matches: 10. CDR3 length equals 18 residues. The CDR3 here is CASSSHRTSGLSTDTQYF. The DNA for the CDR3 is TGTGCCAGCAGCTCACACAGGACTAGCGGACTTAGCACAGATACGCAGTATTTT. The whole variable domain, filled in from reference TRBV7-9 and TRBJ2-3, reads DTGVSQNPRHKITKRGQNVTFRCDPISEHNRLYWYRQTLGQGPEFLTYFQNEAQLEKSRLLSDRFSAERPKGSFSTLEIQRTEQGDSAMYLCASSSHRTSGLSTDTQYFGPGTRLTVL.

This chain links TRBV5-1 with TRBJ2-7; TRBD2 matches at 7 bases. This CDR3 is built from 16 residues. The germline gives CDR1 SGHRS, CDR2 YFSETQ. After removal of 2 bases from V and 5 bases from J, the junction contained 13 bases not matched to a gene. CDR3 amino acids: CASSFSMTSKSHEQYF. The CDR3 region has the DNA TGCGCCAGCAGCTTTTCTATGACTAGCAAGTCCCACGAGCAGTACTTC.

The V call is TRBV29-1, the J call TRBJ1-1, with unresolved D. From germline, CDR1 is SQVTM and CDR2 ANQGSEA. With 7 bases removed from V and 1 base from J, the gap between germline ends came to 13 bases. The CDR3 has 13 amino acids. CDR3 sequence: CSGRFTENTEAFF. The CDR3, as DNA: TGCAGCGGAAGATTTACAGAGAACACTGAAGCTTTCTTT.

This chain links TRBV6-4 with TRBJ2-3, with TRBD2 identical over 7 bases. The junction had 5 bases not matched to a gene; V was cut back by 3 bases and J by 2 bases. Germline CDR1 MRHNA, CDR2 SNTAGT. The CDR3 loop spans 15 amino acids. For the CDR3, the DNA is TGTGCCAGCAGTGATGCTAGCGGTTCCACAGATACGCAGTATTTT. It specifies CASSDASGSTDTQYF.

The CDR3 here is CASSWVVGSNQPQHF. CDR3 DNA sequence: TGCGCCAGCAGCTGGGTGGTGGGTAGCAATCAGCCCCAGCATTTT. The chain couples TRBV5-1 to TRBJ1-5, with no clear D. Trimming shortened V by 3 bases and J by 0 bases, and 10 bases separated the two germline ends. The CDR3 loop spans 15 amino acids. Germline V gene sequence: CDR1 SGHRS, CDR2 YFSETQ.

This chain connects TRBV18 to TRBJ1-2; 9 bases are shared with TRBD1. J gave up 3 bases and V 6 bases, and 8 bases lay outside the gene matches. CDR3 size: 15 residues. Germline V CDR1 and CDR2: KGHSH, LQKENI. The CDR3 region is CASSPSTGGDYGYTF. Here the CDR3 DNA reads TGTGCCAGCTCTCCTTCAACAGGGGGCGACTATGGCTACACCTTC.

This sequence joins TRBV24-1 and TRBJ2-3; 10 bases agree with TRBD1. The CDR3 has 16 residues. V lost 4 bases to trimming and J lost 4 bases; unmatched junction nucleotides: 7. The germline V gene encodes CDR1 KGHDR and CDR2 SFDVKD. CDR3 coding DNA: TGTGCCACCAGTGACCCGACAGGGGGCTGGGCAGATACGCAGTATTTT. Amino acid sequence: CATSDPTGGWADTQYF.

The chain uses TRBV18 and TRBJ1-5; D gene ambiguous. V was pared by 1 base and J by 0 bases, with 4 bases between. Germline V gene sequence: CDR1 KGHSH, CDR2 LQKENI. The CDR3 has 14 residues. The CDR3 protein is CASSPQDSNQPQHF. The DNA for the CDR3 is TGTGCCAGCTCACCACAGGATAGCAATCAGCCCCAGCATTTT.